One sample yielded the 7 T cell receptor beta chains listed below, sequenced in a study of PD-1 blockade in classical Hodgkin lymphoma. Every one of the patients relapsed after autologous stem cell transplantation (brentuximab vedotin exposure was variable). Using immunoSEQ multiplex PCR, the repertoire was profiled, and TCRdb retains in-frame clones only, with some absent. The table includes over 25,000 clones, about 76% detected once. The sequencing here drew on peripheral blood mononuclear cells (PBMCs), taken before the second cycle of nivolumab. All receptors derive from a human donor with classical Hodgkin lymphoma.

This sequence joins TRBV30 and TRBJ2-2; D call uncertain. CDR3 length: 14 residues. Trimming stripped 1 base from V and 4 bases from J, with 10 bases between. The germline gives CDR1 GTSNPN, CDR2 SVGIG (reference sequence). The CDR3 bases are TGTGCCTGGAGTGGGTTTACGGGCACCGGGGAGCTGTTTTTT. It is translated as CAWSGFTGTGELFF.

The chain links TRBV29-1 to TRBJ1-1; no clear D gene. V was clipped by 5 bases and J by 0 bases, with 4 bases between them. The CDR3 runs to 11 residues. Per germline, CDR1 SQVTM and CDR2 ANQGSEA. DNA for the CDR3: TGCAGCGTTACTGTGAACACTGAAGCTTTCTTT. Its translation: CSVTVNTEAFF.

The chain recombines TRBV28 with TRBJ2-3; 9 nucleotides agree with TRBD1. Germline CDR1 MDHEN, CDR2 SYDVKM. The CDR3 runs 18 residues. Trimming at V came to 2 bases and at J to 0 bases, leaving 9 bases not matched to a gene. In DNA form, the CDR3 reads TGTGCCAGCAGTTTACTAGGGACAGGGTCAGCGAGCACAGATACGCAGTATTTT. It encodes CASSLLGTGSASTDTQYF. Complete variable domain (other parts from reference TRBV28 and TRBJ2-3): DVKVTQSSRYLVKRTGEKVFLECVQDMDHENMFWYRQDPGLGLRLIYFSYDVKMKEKGDIPEGYSVSREKKERFSLILESASTNQTSMYLCASSLLGTGSASTDTQYFGPGTRLTVL.

J is TRBJ2-5 and V is TRBV7-9; TRBD1 or TRBD2 may be the D gene (6 bases each). The DNA end is more similar to TRBJ2-7, so the J call may be wrong. Germline CDR1 reads SEHNR; CDR2 reads FQNEAQ (reference sequence). This CDR3 comprises 15 residues. CDR3 DNA: TGTGCCAGCTCGACGCCCCGGGGGCCTTACTACGAGCAGTACTTC. Its translation: CASSTPRGPYYEQYF.

This clone is labeled medium-sized (0.01 to 0.1%). V usage is TRBV4-1 and J usage is TRBJ2-7; D gene uncertain. CDR3 size: 13 residues. Trimming removed 0 bases at V and 2 bases at J, with 5 bases between. Germline CDR1 is MGHRA and CDR2 is YSYEKL. The CDR3 sequence is CASSQEATYEQYF. CDR3 DNA: TGCGCCAGCAGCCAAGAGGCTACCTACGAGCAGTACTTC.

The chain combines TRBV28 with TRBJ1-1; D remains unclear. CDR3 size: 13 residues. The germline V gene has CDR1 MDHEN and CDR2 SYDVKM. V was cut by 3 bases and J by 5 bases, with 10 bases left in between. As DNA, the CDR3 is TGTGCCAGCAGTTTTGGGGAAAGAACTGAAGCTTTCTTT. It specifies CASSFGERTEAFF. Filled out from reference TRBV28 and TRBJ1-1, the complete variable domain reads DVKVTQSSRYLVKRTGEKVFLECVQDMDHENMFWYRQDPGLGLRLIYFSYDVKMKEKGDIPEGYSVSREKKERFSLILESASTNQTSMYLCASSFGERTEAFFGQGTRLTVV.

This clone came up a few times. The CDR3 spells CAWSWSSSGGNTIYF. DNA for the CDR3: TGTGCCTGGAGTTGGAGCAGCTCGGGTGGAAACACCATATATTTT. This rearrangement joins TRBV30 to TRBJ1-3; D call uncertain. Germline CDR1 and CDR2: GTSNPN and SVGIG (reference sequence). Trimming took 2 bases from V and 3 from J, leaving 14 bases between them. This CDR3 is 15 amino acids long.